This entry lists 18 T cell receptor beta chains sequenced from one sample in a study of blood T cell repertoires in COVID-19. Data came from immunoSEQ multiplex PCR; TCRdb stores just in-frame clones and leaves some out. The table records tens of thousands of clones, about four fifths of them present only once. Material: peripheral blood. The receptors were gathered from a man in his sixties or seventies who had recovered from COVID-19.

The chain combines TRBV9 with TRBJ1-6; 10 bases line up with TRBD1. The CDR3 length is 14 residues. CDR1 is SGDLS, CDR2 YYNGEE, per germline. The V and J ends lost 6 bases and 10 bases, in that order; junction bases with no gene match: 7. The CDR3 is CASTAGQGQSPLHF. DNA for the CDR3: TGTGCCAGCACCGCGGGACAGGGGCAATCACCCCTCCACTTT.

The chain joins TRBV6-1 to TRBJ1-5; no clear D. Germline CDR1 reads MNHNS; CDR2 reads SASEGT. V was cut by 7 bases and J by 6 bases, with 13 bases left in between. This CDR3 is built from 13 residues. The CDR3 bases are TGTGCCAGCACCTTAGGAGAAGGTCAGCCCCAGCATTTT. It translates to CASTLGEGQPQHF.

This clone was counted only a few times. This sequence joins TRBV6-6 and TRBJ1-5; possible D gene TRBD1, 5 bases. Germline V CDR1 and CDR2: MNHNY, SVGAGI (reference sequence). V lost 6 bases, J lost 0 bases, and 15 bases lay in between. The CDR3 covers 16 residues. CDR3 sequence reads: CASSHRTVYSNQPQHF. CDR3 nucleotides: TGTGCCAGCAGCCACAGGACGGTCTATAGCAATCAGCCCCAGCATTTT.

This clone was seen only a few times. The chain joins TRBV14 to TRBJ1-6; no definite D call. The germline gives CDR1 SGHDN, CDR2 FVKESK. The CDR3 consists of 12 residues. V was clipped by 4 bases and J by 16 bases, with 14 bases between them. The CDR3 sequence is CASSPGGGRLHF. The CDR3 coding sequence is TGTGCCAGCAGCCCCGGTGGAGGGCGTCTCCACTTT.

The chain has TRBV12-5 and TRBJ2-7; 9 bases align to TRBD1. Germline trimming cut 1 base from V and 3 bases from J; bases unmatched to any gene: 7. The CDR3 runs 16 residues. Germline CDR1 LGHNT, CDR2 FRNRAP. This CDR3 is CASGLETGTGFYEQYF. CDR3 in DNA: TGTGCTAGTGGTTTGGAAACCGGGACAGGGTTCTACGAGCAGTACTTC.

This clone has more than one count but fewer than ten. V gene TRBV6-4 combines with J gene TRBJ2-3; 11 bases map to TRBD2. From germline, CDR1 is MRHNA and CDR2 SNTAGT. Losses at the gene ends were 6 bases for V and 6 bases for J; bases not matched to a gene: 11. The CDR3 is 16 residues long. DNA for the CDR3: TGTGCCAGCAGCCTCGATAGCGGGGGGGGTCCCGATACGCAGTATTTT. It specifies CASSLDSGGGPDTQYF.

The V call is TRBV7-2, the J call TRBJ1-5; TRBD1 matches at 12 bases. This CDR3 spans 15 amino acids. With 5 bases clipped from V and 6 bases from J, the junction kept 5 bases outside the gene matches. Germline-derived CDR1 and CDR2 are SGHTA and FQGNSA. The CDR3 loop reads CASSPRGQGAQPQHF. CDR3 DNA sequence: TGTGCCAGCAGCCCCCGGGGACAGGGGGCTCAGCCCCAGCATTTT.

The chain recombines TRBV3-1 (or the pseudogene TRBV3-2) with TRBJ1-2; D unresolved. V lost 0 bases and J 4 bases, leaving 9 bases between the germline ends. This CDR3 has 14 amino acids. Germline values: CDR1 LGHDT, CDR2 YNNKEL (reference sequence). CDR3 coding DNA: TGTGCCAGCAGCCAAGATAAGACAATCTATGGCTACACCTTC. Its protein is CASSQDKTIYGYTF.

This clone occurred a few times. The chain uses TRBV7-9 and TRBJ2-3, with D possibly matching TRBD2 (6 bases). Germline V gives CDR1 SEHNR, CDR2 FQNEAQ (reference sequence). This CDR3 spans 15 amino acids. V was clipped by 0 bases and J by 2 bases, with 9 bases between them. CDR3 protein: CASSLAEGNTDTQYF. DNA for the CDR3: TGTGCCAGCAGCTTAGCGGAGGGAAACACAGATACGCAGTATTTT.

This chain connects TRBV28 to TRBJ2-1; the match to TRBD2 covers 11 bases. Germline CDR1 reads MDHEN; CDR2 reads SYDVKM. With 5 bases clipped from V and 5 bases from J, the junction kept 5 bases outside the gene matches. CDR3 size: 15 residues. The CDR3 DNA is TGTGCCAGCAGTCCACTAGCGGGGGTCAACAATGAGCAGTTCTTC. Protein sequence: CASSPLAGVNNEQFF.

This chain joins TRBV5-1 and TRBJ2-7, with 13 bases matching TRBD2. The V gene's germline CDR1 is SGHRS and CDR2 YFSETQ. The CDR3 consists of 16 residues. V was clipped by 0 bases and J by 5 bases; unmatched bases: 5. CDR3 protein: CASSLGTSGRSDEQYF. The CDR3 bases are TGCGCCAGCAGCTTGGGGACTAGCGGGAGATCCGACGAGCAGTACTTC. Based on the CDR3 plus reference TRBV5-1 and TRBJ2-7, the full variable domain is KAGVTQTPRYLIKTRGQQVTLSCSPISGHRSVSWYQQTPGQGLQFLFEYFSETQRNKGNFPGRFSGRQFSNSRSEMNVSTLELGDSALYLCASSLGTSGRSDEQYFGPGTRLTVT.

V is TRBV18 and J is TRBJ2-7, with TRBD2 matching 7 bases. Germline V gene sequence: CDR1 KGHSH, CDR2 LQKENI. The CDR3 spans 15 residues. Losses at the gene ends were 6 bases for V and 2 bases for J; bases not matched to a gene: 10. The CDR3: CASSPAGLGAYEQYF. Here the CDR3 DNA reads TGTGCCAGCTCGCCAGCGGGGCTTGGGGCCTACGAGCAGTACTTC.

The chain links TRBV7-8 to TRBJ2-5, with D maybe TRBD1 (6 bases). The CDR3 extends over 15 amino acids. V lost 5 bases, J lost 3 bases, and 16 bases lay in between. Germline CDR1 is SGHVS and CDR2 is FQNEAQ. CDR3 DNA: TGTGCCAGCAGCCCAGGACAGCTTTGGGAAGAGACCCAGTACTTC. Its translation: CASSPGQLWEETQYF.

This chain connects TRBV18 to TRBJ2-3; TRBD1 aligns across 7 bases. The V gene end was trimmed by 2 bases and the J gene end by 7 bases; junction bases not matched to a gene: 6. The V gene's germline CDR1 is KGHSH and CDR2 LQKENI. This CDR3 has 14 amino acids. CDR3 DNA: TGTGCCAGCTCACCAAGGACAGGAAAGAATACGCAGTATTTT. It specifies CASSPRTGKNTQYF. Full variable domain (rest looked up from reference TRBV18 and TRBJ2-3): NAGVMQNPRHLVRRRGQEARLRCSPMKGHSHVYWYRQLPEEGLKFMVYLQKENIIDESGMPKERFSAEFPKEGPSILRIQQVVRGDSAAYFCASSPRTGKNTQYFGPGTRLTVL.

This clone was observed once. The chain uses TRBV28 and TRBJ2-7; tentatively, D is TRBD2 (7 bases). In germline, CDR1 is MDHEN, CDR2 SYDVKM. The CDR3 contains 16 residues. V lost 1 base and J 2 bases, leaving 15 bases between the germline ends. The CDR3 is CASSLLRGGYTYEQYF. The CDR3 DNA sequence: TGTGCCAGCAGTTTATTAAGGGGGGGTTACACCTACGAGCAGTACTTC.

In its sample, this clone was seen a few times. The CDR3 reads CAWSLSGQGADTQYF. Written as DNA, the CDR3 is TGTGCCTGGAGTCTCAGCGGACAGGGGGCAGATACGCAGTATTTT. The chain recombines TRBV30 with TRBJ2-3, with 10 bases fitting TRBD1. CDR3 length: 15 amino acids. The V gene's germline CDR1 is GTSNPN and CDR2 SVGIG (reference sequence). V was clipped by 2 bases and J by 4 bases; unmatched bases: 6.

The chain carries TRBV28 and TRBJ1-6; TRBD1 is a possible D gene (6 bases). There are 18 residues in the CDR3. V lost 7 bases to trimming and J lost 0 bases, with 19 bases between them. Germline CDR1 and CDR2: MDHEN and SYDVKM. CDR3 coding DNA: TGTGCCAGCAAACACCCGGGACAAACTTTCTCCTATAATTCACCCCTCCACTTT. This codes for CASKHPGQTFSYNSPLHF.

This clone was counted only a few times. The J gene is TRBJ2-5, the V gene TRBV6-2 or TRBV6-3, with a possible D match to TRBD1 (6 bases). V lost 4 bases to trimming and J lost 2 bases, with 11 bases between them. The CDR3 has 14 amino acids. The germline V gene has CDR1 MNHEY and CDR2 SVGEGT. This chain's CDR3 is CASSLSTGQETQYF. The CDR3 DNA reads TGTGCCAGCAGTTTGAGTACAGGGCAAGAGACCCAGTACTTC.